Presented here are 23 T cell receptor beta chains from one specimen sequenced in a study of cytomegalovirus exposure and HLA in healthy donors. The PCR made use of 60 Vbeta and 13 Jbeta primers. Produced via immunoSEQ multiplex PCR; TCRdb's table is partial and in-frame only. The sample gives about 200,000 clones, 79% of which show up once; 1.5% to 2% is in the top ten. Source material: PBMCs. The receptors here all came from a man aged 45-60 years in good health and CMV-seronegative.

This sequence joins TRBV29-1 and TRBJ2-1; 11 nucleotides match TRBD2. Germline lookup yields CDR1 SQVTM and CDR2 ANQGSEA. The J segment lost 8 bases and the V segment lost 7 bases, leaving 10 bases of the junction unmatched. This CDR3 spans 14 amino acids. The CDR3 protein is CSGSSGRAIYEQFF. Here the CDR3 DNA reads TGCAGCGGGAGTAGCGGGAGGGCCATATATGAGCAGTTCTTC.

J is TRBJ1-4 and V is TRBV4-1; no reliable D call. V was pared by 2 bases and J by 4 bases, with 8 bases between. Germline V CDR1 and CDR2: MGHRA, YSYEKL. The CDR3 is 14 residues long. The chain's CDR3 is CASSQTSGNEKLFF. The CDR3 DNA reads TGCGCCAGCAGCCAAACGTCGGGTAATGAAAAACTGTTTTTT.

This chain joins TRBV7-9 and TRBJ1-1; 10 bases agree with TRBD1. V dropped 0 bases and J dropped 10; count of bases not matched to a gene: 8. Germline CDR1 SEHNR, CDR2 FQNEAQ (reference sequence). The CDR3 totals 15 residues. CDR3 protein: CASSLADRGPSPAFF. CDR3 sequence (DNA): TGTGCCAGCAGCTTAGCCGACAGGGGGCCCTCCCCAGCTTTCTTT.

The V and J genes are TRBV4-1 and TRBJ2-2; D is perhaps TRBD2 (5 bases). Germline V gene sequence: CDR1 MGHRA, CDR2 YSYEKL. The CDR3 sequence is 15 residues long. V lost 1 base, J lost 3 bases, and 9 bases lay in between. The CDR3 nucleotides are TGCGCCAGCAGCCAAGTCAGGACTGACACCGGGGAGCTGTTTTTT. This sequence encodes CASSQVRTDTGELFF.

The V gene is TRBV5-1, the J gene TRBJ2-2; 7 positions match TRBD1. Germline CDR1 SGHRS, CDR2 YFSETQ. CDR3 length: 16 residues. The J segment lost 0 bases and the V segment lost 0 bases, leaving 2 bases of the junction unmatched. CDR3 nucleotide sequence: TGCGCCAGCAGCTTGGAGGGGGCGACGAACACCGGGGAGCTGTTTTTT. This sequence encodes CASSLEGATNTGELFF.

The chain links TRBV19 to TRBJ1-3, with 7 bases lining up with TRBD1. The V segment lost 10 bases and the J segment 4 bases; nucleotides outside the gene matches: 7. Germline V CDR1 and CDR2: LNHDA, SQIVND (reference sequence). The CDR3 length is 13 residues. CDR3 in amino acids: CATHSDRGNTIYF. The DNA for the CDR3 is TGTGCCACCCACTCGGACAGGGGAAACACCATATATTTT.

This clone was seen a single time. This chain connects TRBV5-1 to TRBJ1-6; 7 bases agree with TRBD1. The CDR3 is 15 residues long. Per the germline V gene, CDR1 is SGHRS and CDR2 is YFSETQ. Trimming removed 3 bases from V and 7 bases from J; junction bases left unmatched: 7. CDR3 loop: CASSSDRAGNSPLHF. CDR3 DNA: TGCGCCAGCAGCTCCGACAGGGCAGGAAATTCACCCCTCCACTTT.

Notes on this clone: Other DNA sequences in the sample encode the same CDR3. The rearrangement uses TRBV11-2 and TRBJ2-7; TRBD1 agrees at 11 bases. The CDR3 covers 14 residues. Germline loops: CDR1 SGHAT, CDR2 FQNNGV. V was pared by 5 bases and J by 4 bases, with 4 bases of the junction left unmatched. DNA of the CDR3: TGTGCCAGCAGCCTGGACAGGGGGCTATACGAGCAGTACTTC. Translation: CASSLDRGLYEQYF.

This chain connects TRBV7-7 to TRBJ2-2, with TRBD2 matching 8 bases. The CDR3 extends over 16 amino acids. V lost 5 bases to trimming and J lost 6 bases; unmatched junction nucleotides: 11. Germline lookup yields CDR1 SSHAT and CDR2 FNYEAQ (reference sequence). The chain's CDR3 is CASSQGSGRMPGELFF. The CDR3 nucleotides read TGTGCCAGCAGCCAGGGGAGCGGGAGAATGCCCGGGGAGCTGTTTTTT. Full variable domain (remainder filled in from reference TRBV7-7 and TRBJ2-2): GAGVSQSPRYKVTKRGQDVTLRCDPISSHATLYWYQQALGQGPEFLTYFNYEAQPDKSGLPSDRFSAERPEGSISTLTIQRTEQRDSAMYRCASSQGSGRMPGELFFGEGSRLTVL.

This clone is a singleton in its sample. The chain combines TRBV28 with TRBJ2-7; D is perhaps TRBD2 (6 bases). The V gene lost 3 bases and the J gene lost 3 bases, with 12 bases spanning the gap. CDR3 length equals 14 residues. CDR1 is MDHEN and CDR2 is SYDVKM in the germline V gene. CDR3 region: CASSLFGLNYEQYF. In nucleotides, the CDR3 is TGTGCCAGCAGTTTGTTTGGACTAAACTACGAGCAGTACTTC.

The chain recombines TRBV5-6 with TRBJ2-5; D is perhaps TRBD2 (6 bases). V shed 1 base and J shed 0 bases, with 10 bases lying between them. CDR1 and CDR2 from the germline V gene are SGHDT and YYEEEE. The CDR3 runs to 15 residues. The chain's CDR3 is CASSLIREYQETQYF. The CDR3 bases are TGTGCCAGCAGCTTGATCCGGGAGTACCAAGAGACCCAGTACTTC.

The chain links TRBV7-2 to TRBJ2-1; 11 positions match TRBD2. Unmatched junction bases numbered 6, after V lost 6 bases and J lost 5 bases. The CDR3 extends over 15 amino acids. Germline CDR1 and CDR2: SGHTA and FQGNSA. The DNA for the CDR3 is TGTGCCAGCAGGCGAACTAGCGGGGGAAACAATGAGCAGTTCTTC. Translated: CASRRTSGGNNEQFF.

The DNA of the CDR3 is TGTGCCAGCAGCTTCCGACCGGCCCCGGCAGGCGAGCAGTACTTC. Amino acids: CASSFRPAPAGEQYF. V is TRBV7-2 and J is TRBJ2-7, with D uncertain. This CDR3 has 15 amino acids. V was shortened by 3 bases and J by 6 bases, with 18 bases between the two germline ends. The germline V gene encodes CDR1 SGHTA and CDR2 FQGNSA. The full variable domain, rest sourced from reference TRBV7-2 and TRBJ2-7, is GAGVSQSPSNKVTEKGKDVELRCDPISGHTALYWYRQSLGQGLEFLIYFQGNSAPDKSGLPSDRFSAERTGGSVSTLTIQRTQQEDSAVYLCASSFRPAPAGEQYFGPGTRLTVT.

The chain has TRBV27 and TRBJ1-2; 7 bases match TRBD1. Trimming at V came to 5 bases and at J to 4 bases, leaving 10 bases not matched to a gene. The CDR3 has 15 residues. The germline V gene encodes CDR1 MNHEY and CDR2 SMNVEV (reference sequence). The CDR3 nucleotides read TGTGCCAGCAGTCTCAGACAGGGAAGAGGCTATGGCTACACCTTC. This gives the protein CASSLRQGRGYGYTF.

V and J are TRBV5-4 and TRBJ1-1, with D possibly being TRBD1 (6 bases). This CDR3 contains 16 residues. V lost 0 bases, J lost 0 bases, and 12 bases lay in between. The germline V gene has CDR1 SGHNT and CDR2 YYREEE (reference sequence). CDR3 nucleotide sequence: TGTGCCAGCAGCTTGGTTCAGGGGACCATGAACACTGAAGCTTTCTTT. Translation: CASSLVQGTMNTEAFF.

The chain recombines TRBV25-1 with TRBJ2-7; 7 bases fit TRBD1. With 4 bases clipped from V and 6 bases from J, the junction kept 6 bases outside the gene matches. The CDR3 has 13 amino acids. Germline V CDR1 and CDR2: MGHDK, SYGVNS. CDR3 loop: CASSGATGSEQYF. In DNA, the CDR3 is TGTGCCAGCAGTGGAGCGACAGGGTCCGAGCAGTACTTC.

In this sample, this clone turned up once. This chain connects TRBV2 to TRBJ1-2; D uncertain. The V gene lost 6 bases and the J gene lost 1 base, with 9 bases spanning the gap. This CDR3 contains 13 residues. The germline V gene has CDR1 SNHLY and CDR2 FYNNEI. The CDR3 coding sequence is TGTGCCAGCAGGGGAGACGGTAACTATGGCTACACCTTC. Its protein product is CASRGDGNYGYTF.

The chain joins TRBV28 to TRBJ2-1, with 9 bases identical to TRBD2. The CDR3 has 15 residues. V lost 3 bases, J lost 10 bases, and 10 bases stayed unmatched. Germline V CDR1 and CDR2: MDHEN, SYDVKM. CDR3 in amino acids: CASSFSAGGPREQFF. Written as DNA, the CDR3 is TGTGCCAGCAGTTTTTCCGCGGGAGGGCCCAGGGAGCAGTTCTTC. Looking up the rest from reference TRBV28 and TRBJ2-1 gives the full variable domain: DVKVTQSSRYLVKRTGEKVFLECVQDMDHENMFWYRQDPGLGLRLIYFSYDVKMKEKGDIPEGYSVSREKKERFSLILESASTNQTSMYLCASSFSAGGPREQFFGPGTRLTVL.

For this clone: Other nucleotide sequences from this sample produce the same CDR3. For the CDR3, the DNA is TGTGCCAGCAGAGGGACAGGGGGATTGGGCTATGGCTACACCTTC. It translates to CASRGTGGLGYGYTF. This chain connects TRBV27 to TRBJ1-2; TRBD1 matches 11 bases. The CDR3 has 15 amino acids. With 6 bases clipped from V and 4 bases from J, the junction kept 7 bases outside the gene matches. CDR1 MNHEY and CDR2 SMNVEV come from the germline V gene (reference sequence).

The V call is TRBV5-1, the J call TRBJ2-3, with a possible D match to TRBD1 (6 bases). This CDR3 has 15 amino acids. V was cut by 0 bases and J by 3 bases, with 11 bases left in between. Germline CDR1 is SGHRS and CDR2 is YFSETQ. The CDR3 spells CASSLDTGRTDTQYF. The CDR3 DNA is TGCGCCAGCAGCTTGGACACAGGGCGGACAGATACGCAGTATTTT.

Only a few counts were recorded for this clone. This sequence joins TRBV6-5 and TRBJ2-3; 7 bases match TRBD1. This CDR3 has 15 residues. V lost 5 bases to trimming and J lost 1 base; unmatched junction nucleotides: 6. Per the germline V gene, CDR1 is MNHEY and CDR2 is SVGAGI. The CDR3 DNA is TGTGCCAGCAGTAGACAGGGAAAGGGCACAGATACGCAGTATTTT. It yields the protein CASSRQGKGTDTQYF.

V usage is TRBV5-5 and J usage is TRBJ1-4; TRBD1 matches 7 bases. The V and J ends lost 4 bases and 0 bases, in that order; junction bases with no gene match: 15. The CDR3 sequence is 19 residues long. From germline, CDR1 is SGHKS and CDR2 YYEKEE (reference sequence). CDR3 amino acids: CASSPRTGHPVATNEKLFF. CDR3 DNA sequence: TGTGCCAGCAGCCCCAGGACAGGCCACCCAGTTGCAACTAATGAAAAACTGTTTTTT.

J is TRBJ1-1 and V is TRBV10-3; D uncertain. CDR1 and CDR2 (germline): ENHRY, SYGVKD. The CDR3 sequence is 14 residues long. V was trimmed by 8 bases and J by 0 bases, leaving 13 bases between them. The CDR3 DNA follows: TGTGCCATCGGGTTATCGGACTTGAACACTGAAGCTTTCTTT. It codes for CAIGLSDLNTEAFF.